Shown below are 9 T cell receptor beta chains from a single sample sequenced in a study of shared clonotypes between healthy human individuals. Naive CD8 cells lacked CD45RO and underwent positive selection for CCR7, leaving out terminally differentiated effector memory CD45RA+ cells. Repertoires were generated with immunoSEQ multiplex PCR, while TCRdb's copy carries only in-frame clones and drops some. The sample carries approximately 2,000,000 clones, about 93% recorded once. Sequenced material: naive CD8+ T cells from PBMCs. These receptors came from a man between 18 and 35 years old in good health. Some clones in this sample may be carry-over from other donors' samples.

The chain combines TRBV2 with TRBJ2-1, with 12 bases aligning to TRBD2. Germline V CDR1 and CDR2: SNHLY, FYNNEI. This CDR3 spans 18 amino acids. Trimming took 2 bases from V and 7 from J; bases not matched to a gene: 12. The CDR3 protein is CASSEKSSGRGRGNEQFF. The CDR3 DNA reads as TGTGCCAGCAGTGAAAAATCTAGCGGGAGGGGCAGGGGAAATGAGCAGTTCTTC.

The rearrangement links TRBV9 to TRBJ2-2, with D perhaps TRBD2 (6 bases). The CDR3 has 17 residues. The germline V gene has CDR1 SGDLS and CDR2 YYNGEE. V gave up 0 bases and J gave up 6 bases, with 18 bases separating them. The CDR3 DNA reads as TGTGCCAGCAGCGTAGCTGGACTAATTGTCTCATCCGGGGAGCTGTTTTTT. Translating gives CASSVAGLIVSSGELFF.

The chain joins TRBV4-1 to TRBJ1-4, with D perhaps TRBD1 (5 bases). V lost 1 base to trimming and J lost 8 bases, with 17 bases between them. Germline V gene data show CDR1 as MGHRA and CDR2 as YSYEKL. The CDR3 spans 16 residues. The CDR3 coding sequence is TGCGCCAGCAGCCAAGTTCCGGGTAGGGGAGGCGAAAAACTGTTTTTT. It encodes CASSQVPGRGGEKLFF.

The chain employs TRBV5-5 and TRBJ2-7; TRBD1 aligns across 8 bases. Trimming cost V 2 bases and J 7 bases; bases outside gene matches: 8. Germline values: CDR1 SGHKS, CDR2 YYEKEE (reference sequence). The CDR3 runs 14 residues. CDR3 loop: CASSLVQGAREQYF. The CDR3 DNA is TGTGCCAGCAGCTTAGTCCAGGGGGCGCGGGAGCAGTACTTC.

The chain recombines TRBV6-1 with TRBJ1-5, with 7 bases that match TRBD1. Per germline, CDR1 MNHNS and CDR2 SASEGT. The CDR3 length is 17 residues. J was trimmed by 5 bases and V by 0 bases; bases with no gene match: 10. CDR3 sequence: CASSEAWARGIDQPQHF. The CDR3 nucleotides read TGTGCCAGCAGTGAAGCGTGGGCCAGGGGGATTGATCAGCCCCAGCATTTT.

The V and J genes are TRBV5-6 and TRBJ2-3; TRBD2 agrees at 8 bases. Germline CDR1 reads SGHDT; CDR2 reads YYEEEE. The CDR3 has 15 amino acids. The V gene end was trimmed by 1 base and the J gene end by 4 bases; junction bases not matched to a gene: 5. CDR3: CASSLMSGGPDTQYF. Here the CDR3 DNA reads TGTGCCAGCAGCTTGATGAGCGGGGGCCCAGATACGCAGTATTTT. The full variable domain, with the rest looked up from reference TRBV5-6 and TRBJ2-3, is DAGVTQSPTHLIKTRGQQVTLRCSPKSGHDTVSWYQQALGQGPQFIFQYYEEEERQRGNFPDRFSGHQFPNYSSELNVNALLLGDSALYLCASSLMSGGPDTQYFGPGTRLTVL.

J is TRBJ1-4 and V is TRBV7-8; D is ambiguous. Per germline, CDR1 SGHVS and CDR2 FQNEAQ. The CDR3 is 14 amino acids. V lost 5 bases and J lost 1, with 8 bases in between. This CDR3 reads CASSRVGTNEKLFF. CDR3 DNA: TGTGCCAGCAGCCGGGTGGGAACTAATGAAAAACTGTTTTTT.

CDR3 residues: CASRADQANYGYTF. Here the CDR3 DNA reads TGTGCCAGCCGGGCGGATCAAGCTAACTATGGCTACACCTTC. The rearrangement joins TRBV7-9 to TRBJ1-2; no clear D. V was pared by 8 bases and J by 0 bases, with 13 bases between. The CDR3 spans 14 residues. The germline gives CDR1 SEHNR, CDR2 FQNEAQ (reference sequence).

Only a few counts were recorded for this clone. This chain joins TRBV30 and TRBJ1-1; possible D gene TRBD1, 6 bases. This CDR3 is built from 12 residues. The germline V gene encodes CDR1 GTSNPN and CDR2 SVGIG (reference sequence). The V gene lost 4 bases and the J gene lost 4 bases, with 10 bases spanning the gap. DNA of the CDR3: TGTGCCTGGAAAGGGGGGCCCACTGAAGCTTTCTTT. This codes for CAWKGGPTEAFF.